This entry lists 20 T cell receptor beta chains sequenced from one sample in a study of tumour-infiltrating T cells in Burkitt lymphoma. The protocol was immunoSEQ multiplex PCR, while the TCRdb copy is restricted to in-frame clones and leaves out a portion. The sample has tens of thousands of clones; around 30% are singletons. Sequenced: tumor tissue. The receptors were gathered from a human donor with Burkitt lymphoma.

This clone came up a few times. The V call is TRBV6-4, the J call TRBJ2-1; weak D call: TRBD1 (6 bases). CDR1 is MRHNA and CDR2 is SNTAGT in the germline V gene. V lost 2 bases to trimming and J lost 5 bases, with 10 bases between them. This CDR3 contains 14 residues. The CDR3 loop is CASSDQGHHNEQFF. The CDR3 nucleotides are TGTGCCAGCAGTGACCAGGGACACCACAATGAGCAGTTCTTC.

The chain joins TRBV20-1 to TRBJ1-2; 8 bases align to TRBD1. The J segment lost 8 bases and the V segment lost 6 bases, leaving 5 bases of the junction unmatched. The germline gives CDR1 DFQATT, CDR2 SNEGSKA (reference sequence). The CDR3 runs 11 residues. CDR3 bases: TGCAGTGCCGGGACAGGAAACGGCTACACCTTC. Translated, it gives CSAGTGNGYTF.

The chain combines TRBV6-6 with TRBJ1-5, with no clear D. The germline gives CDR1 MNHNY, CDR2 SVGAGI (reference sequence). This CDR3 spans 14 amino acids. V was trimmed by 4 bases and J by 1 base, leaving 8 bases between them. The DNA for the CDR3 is TGTGCCAGCAGTTCCCTGGGGAGCAATCAGCCCCAGCATTTT. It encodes CASSSLGSNQPQHF.

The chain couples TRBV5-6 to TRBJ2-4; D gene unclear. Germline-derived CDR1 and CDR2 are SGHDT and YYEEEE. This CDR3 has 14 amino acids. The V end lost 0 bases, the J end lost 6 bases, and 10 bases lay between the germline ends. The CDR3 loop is CASSLAAGRNIQYF. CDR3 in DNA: TGTGCCAGCAGCTTGGCTGCCGGCAGAAACATTCAGTACTTC.

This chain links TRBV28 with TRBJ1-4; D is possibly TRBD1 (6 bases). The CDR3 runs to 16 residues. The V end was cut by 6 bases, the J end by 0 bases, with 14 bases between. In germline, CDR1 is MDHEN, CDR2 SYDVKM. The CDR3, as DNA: TGTGCCAGCAGGATACAGGGTCTTGCAACTAATGAAAAACTGTTTTTT. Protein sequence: CASRIQGLATNEKLFF.

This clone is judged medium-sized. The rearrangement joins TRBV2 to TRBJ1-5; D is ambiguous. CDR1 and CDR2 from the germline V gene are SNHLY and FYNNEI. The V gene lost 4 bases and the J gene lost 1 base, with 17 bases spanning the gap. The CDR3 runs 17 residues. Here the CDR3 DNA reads TGTGCCAGCAGTGTCGATCGTCGGTTACCAAGCAATCAGCCCCAGCATTTT. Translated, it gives CASSVDRRLPSNQPQHF. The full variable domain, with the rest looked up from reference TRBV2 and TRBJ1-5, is EPEVTQTPSHQVTQMGQEVILRCVPISNHLYFYWYRQILGQKVEFLVSFYNNEISEKSEIFDDQFSVERPDGSNFTLKIRSTKLEDSAMYFCASSVDRRLPSNQPQHFGDGTRLSIL.

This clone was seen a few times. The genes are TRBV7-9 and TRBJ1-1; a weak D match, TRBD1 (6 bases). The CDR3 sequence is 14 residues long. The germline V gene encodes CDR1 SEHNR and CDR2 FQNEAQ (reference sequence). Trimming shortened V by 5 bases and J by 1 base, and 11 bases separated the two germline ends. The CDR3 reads CASSPRGANTEAFF. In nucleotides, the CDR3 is TGTGCCAGCAGCCCCAGGGGCGCGAACACTGAAGCTTTCTTT.

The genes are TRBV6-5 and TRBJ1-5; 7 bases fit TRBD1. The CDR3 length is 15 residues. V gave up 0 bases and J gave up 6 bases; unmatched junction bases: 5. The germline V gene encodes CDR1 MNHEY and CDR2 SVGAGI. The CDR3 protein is CASSYSRRGLQPQHF. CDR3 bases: TGTGCCAGCAGTTACTCGAGGAGGGGGCTTCAGCCCCAGCATTTT.

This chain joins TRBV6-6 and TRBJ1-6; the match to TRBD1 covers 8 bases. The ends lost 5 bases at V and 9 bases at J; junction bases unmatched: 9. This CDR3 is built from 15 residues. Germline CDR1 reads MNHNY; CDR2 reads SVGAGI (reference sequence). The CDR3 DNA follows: TGTGCCAGCAGTCCGACAGGGGTACAAAGTTCACCCCTCCACTTT. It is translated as CASSPTGVQSSPLHF.

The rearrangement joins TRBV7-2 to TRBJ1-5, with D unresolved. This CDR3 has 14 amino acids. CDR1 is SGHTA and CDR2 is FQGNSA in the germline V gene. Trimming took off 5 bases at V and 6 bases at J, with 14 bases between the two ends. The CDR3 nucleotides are TGTGCCAGCAGCCCACTGGGATATACTCAGCCCCAGCATTTT. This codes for CASSPLGYTQPQHF.

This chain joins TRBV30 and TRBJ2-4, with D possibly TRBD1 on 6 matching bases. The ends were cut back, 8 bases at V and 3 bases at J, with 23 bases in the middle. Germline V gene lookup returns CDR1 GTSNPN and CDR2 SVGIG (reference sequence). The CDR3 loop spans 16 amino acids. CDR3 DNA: TGTGCCACCTCTCAGGGGAAAGGGTATGGCAAAAACATTCAGTACTTC. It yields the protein CATSQGKGYGKNIQYF.

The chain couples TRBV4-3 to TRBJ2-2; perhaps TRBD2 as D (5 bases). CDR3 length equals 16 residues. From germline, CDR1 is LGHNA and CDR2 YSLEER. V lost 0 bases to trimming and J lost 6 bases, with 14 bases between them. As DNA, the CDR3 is TGCGCCAGCAGCCAAGATCCGCGGGTGGTATCCGGGGAGCTGTTTTTT. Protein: CASSQDPRVVSGELFF.

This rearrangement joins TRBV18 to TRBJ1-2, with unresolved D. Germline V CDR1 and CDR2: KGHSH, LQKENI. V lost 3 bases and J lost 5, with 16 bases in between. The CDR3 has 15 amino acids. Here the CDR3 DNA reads TGTGCCAGCTCACCCCCAGATAAACTGGGATATGGCTACACCTTC. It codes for CASSPPDKLGYGYTF.

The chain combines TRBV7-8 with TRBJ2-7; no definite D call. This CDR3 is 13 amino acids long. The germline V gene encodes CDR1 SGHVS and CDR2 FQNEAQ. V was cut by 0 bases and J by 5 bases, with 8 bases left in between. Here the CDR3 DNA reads TGTGCCAGCAGCTTAGCGGCAGGTAACGAGCAGTACTTC. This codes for CASSLAAGNEQYF.

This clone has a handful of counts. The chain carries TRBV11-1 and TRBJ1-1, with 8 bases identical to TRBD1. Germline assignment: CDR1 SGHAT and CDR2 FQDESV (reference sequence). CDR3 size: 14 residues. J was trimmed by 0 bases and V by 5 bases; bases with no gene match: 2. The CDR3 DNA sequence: TGTGCCAGCAGCCGGGACAGGTTGAACACTGAAGCTTTCTTT. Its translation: CASSRDRLNTEAFF.

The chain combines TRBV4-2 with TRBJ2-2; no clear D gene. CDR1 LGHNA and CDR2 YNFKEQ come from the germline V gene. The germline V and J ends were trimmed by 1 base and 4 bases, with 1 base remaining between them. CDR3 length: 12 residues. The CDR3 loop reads CASSQATGELFF. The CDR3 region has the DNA TGTGCCAGCAGCCAAGCCACCGGGGAGCTGTTTTTT.

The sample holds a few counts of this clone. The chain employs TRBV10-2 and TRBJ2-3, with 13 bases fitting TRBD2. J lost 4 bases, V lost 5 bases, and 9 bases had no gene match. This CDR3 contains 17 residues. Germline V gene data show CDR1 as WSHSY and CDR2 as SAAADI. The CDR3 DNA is TGCGCCAGCAGTTTGACTAGCGGGGGGCCGTCCCCAGATACGCAGTATTTT. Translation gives CASSLTSGGPSPDTQYF.

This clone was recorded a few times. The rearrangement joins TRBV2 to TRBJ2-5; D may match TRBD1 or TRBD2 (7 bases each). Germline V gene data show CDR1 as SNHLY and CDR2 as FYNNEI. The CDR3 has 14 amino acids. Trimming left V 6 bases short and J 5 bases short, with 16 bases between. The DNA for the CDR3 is TGTGCCAGCAGGGTCCAGGGGGGGGAGGAGACCCAGTACTTC. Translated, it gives CASRVQGGEETQYF.

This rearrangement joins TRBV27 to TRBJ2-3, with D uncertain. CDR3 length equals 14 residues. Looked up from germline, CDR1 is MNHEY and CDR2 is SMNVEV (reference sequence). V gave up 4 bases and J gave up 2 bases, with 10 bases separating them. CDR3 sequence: CASSSFGHTDTQYF. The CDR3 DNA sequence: TGTGCCAGCAGTTCTTTTGGCCACACAGATACGCAGTATTTT.

The chain's CDR3 is CASSQATTPTEAFF. The CDR3 DNA reads as TGCGCCAGCAGCCAAGCTACCACCCCGACTGAAGCTTTCTTT. The gene calls are TRBV4-3 and TRBJ1-1, with D unclear. Germline V gene data show CDR1 as LGHNA and CDR2 as YSLEER. Trimming pared 1 base from V and 5 bases from J, leaving 11 bases between. The CDR3 spans 14 residues.